This record looks at one T cell receptor (beta chain) sequence and its context. With V trimmed by 5 bases and J by 0 bases, 2 bases remained unmatched. The length of the CDR3 is 14 residues. Germline-derived CDR1 and CDR2 are WSHSY and SAAADI. The data belong to a study of OX40 agonist ivuxolimab in advanced cancers. The overall study: From roughly 23 to 90 years was the age range, with a mean of around 54 years, and 65% to 90% were male.

The protocol was immunoSEQ multiplex PCR, while the TCRdb copy is restricted to in-frame clones and leaves out a portion. The sample includes roughly 70,000 clones, roughly 83% of them seen just once. Patients were excluded for autoimmune disease history or systemic immunosuppression. This receptor was obtained from an adult with an advanced solid tumor such as melanoma, head and neck, liver or kidney cancer. V gene TRBV10-2 combines with J gene TRBJ2-3, with 7 bases fitting TRBD2. Material: CD4+ or CD8+ T cells sorted from blood, obtained in a trial of the OX40 agonist ivuxolimab. In DNA, the CDR3 is TGCGCCAGCAGTCGGGGACTAAGCACAGATACGCAGTATTTT. Translated, it gives CASSRGLSTDTQYF.